Following are 23 T cell receptor beta chains from one sample sequenced in a study of CD4+ T cells in melanoma. Some clones are missing from TCRdb's copy, which holds only in-frame ones; the method was immunoSEQ multiplex PCR. Counted here are 52,000 or so clones, almost 70% occurring once; the ten biggest clones make up about 5.1%. The specimen sequenced was tumor tissue. All receptors derive from a human donor with melanoma.

This rearrangement joins TRBV19 to TRBJ2-1; TRBD2 matches at 10 bases. This CDR3 comprises 14 residues. The germline gives CDR1 LNHDA, CDR2 SQIVND (reference sequence). J gave up 9 bases and V 7 bases, and 9 bases lay outside the gene matches. In DNA, the CDR3 is TGTGCCAGTAAGGAGCGGGGGGGCCTAAGTGAGCAGTTCTTC. The encoded protein is CASKERGGLSEQFF.

This clone was recorded once. This chain joins TRBV2 and TRBJ2-5; D perhaps matches TRBD1 (5 bases). Germline V gene data show CDR1 as SNHLY and CDR2 as FYNNEI. Trimming removed 8 bases from V and 4 bases from J, with 17 bases in between. This CDR3 region has 14 residues. The CDR3 is CASRFRAGPETQYF. CDR3 DNA: TGTGCCAGCCGGTTCAGGGCAGGTCCAGAGACCCAGTACTTC.

The V gene is TRBV9, the J gene TRBJ2-1; D is possibly TRBD1 (5 bases). Germline CDR1 reads SGDLS; CDR2 reads YYNGEE. The CDR3 has 14 amino acids. The V end was cut by 2 bases, the J end by 5 bases, with 11 bases between. CDR3 region: CASSVLTGDNEQFF. The CDR3 nucleotides read TGTGCCAGCAGCGTTCTTACAGGTGACAATGAGCAGTTCTTC.

V and J are TRBV6-1 and TRBJ2-1, with a tentative D call TRBD2 (5 bases). Germline loops: CDR1 MNHNS, CDR2 SASEGT. The CDR3 consists of 13 residues. Trimming took 1 base from V and 6 from J, leaving 7 bases between them. Written as DNA, the CDR3 is TGTGCCAGCAGTGAAGGGGAGACCAATGAGCAGTTCTTC. This codes for CASSEGETNEQFF.

The chain is built from TRBV19 and TRBJ1-5; no firm D call. Germline CDR1 is LNHDA and CDR2 is SQIVND (reference sequence). The CDR3 consists of 14 residues. Deletions cut 5 bases from V and 7 bases from J, with 15 bases between. The CDR3 nucleotides read TGTGCCAGTAGTTCAAACCCGGTCGGGCAGCCCCAGCATTTT. Protein: CASSSNPVGQPQHF.

The chain employs TRBV5-6 and TRBJ2-6; D might be TRBD1 (6 bases). The germline gives CDR1 SGHDT, CDR2 YYEEEE. V was clipped by 5 bases and J by 2 bases, with 11 bases between them. This CDR3 spans 15 amino acids. The CDR3 nucleotides are TGTGCCAGCAGTTACAGGGTTCCTGGGGCCAACGTCCTGACTTTC. It specifies CASSYRVPGANVLTF.

This rearrangement joins TRBV5-1 to TRBJ2-7, with D perhaps assigned TRBD1 or TRBD2 (5 bases each). Germline V gives CDR1 SGHRS, CDR2 YFSETQ. This CDR3 region has 15 residues. Deletions cut 4 bases from V and 3 bases from J, with 17 bases between. In DNA, the CDR3 is TGCGCCAGCAGCCCCTCCGGGACCGCTCTCTACGAGCAGTACTTC. Residues: CASSPSGTALYEQYF.

This clone was detected once. The genes are TRBV28 and TRBJ1-5; 9 bases line up with TRBD1. This CDR3 is 18 amino acids long. The trim removed 3 bases at V and 1 base at J, leaving 10 bases unmatched. The germline gives CDR1 MDHEN, CDR2 SYDVKM. CDR3 in amino acids: CASSFWTGDRMSNQPQHF. The CDR3 DNA reads TGTGCCAGCAGTTTCTGGACAGGGGACAGGATGAGCAATCAGCCCCAGCATTTT.

The chain links TRBV28 to TRBJ2-1, with 9 positions matching TRBD2. Germline V gene data show CDR1 as MDHEN and CDR2 as SYDVKM. CDR3 size: 13 residues. CDR3: CASWGSGGDEQFF. CDR3 in DNA: TGTGCATCCTGGGGTAGCGGGGGCGATGAGCAGTTCTTC.

The chain links TRBV28 to TRBJ2-7; no reliable D call. The CDR3 covers 14 residues. Germline V gene data show CDR1 as MDHEN and CDR2 as SYDVKM. Trimming left V 3 bases short and J 0 bases short, with 9 bases between. The CDR3 region is CASSFVTVSYEQYF. The CDR3 DNA reads as TGTGCCAGCAGTTTCGTAACAGTCTCCTACGAGCAGTACTTC.

A few counts support this clone. The chain joins TRBV7-9 to TRBJ1-5, with TRBD1 identical over 8 bases. The V and J ends lost 5 bases and 5 bases, in that order; junction bases with no gene match: 8. Germline CDR1 reads SEHNR; CDR2 reads FQNEAQ (reference sequence). This CDR3 is 15 amino acids long. CDR3 amino acids: CASSPGQGHDQPQHF. The CDR3 region has the DNA TGTGCCAGCAGCCCCGGACAGGGTCACGATCAGCCCCAGCATTTT.

V usage is TRBV6-5 and J usage is TRBJ2-1; D ambiguous. The V gene lost 8 bases and the J gene lost 4 bases, with 9 bases spanning the gap. Germline CDR1 and CDR2: MNHEY and SVGAGI. The CDR3 sequence is 12 residues long. Here the CDR3 DNA reads TGTGCCAGCGAAGGCGGATACAATGAGCAGTTCTTC. Protein: CASEGGYNEQFF.

The chain recombines TRBV5-3 with TRBJ1-1; D is perhaps TRBD1 (6 bases). TRBV5-3 is labeled an ORF, and its function is uncertain. The CDR3 consists of 14 residues. Trimming pared 8 bases from V and 5 bases from J, leaving 19 bases between. In DNA, the CDR3 is TGTGCCAGCAGCCAAGCGGGACAAATGACTGAAGCTTTCTTT. Translating gives CASSQAGQMTEAFF.

The CDR3 spells CASSLDSTGELFF. Here the CDR3 DNA reads TGTGCCAGTAGTCTCGACAGTACCGGGGAGCTGTTTTTT. The chain links TRBV19 to TRBJ2-2, with D maybe TRBD1 (5 bases). The CDR3 is 13 residues long. Germline loops: CDR1 LNHDA, CDR2 SQIVND (reference sequence). Between the trimmed V and J ends, which lost 5 bases and 5 bases, there was a span of 9 bases.

The chain uses TRBV5-6 and TRBJ1-5; 7 bases align to TRBD1. Germline loops: CDR1 SGHDT, CDR2 YYEEEE. The length of the CDR3 is 12 residues. Losses at the gene ends were 3 bases for V and 7 bases for J; bases not matched to a gene: 1. The CDR3 loop is CASSSGGQPQHF. The CDR3 DNA reads as TGTGCCAGCAGCTCAGGGGGGCAGCCCCAGCATTTT.

The genes are TRBV7-3 and TRBJ2-5; TRBD1 matches at 9 bases. Germline CDR1 and CDR2: SGHTA and FQGTGA. V shed 4 bases, J shed 5 bases, and the junction held 8 bases outside the gene matches. The CDR3 sequence is 15 residues long. The DNA of the CDR3 is TGTGCCAGCAGCTCAACAGGGGGCCGTGGGGAGACCCAGTACTTC. As protein: CASSSTGGRGETQYF. Combining the CDR3 with reference TRBV7-3 and TRBJ2-5 gives the whole variable domain GAGVSQTPSNKVTEKGKYVELRCDPISGHTALYWYRQSLGQGPEFLIYFQGTGAADDSGLPNDRFFAVRPEGSVSTLKIQRTERGDSAVYLCASSSTGGRGETQYFGPGTRLLVL.

The chain couples TRBV2 to TRBJ2-5; the D call may be TRBD1 or TRBD2 (6 bases each). Germline loops: CDR1 SNHLY, CDR2 FYNNEI. The V gene lost 6 bases and the J gene lost 2 bases, with 7 bases spanning the gap. This CDR3 is 12 amino acids long. The DNA of the CDR3 is TGTGCCAGCAGAGGGGGGCAAGAGACCCAGTACTTC. Its protein is CASRGGQETQYF. Full variable domain (rest looked up from reference TRBV2 and TRBJ2-5): EPEVTQTPSHQVTQMGQEVILRCVPISNHLYFYWYRQILGQKVEFLVSFYNNEISEKSEIFDDQFSVERPDGSNFTLKIRSTKLEDSAMYFCASRGGQETQYFGPGTRLLVL.

This clone was observed once. V is TRBV5-6 and J is TRBJ1-6, with 7 bases that match TRBD1. Trimming removed 1 base from V and 2 bases from J; junction bases left unmatched: 0. The CDR3 spans 15 residues. CDR1 and CDR2 from the germline V gene are SGHDT and YYEEEE. In DNA form, the CDR3 reads TGTGCCAGCAGCTTGACAGGGGCCTATAATTCACCCCTCCACTTT. Translating gives CASSLTGAYNSPLHF.

V and J are TRBV5-1 and TRBJ1-5; possibly TRBD1 for D (6 bases). CDR3 length: 16 residues. V was pared by 0 bases and J by 2 bases, with 12 bases between. Germline lookup yields CDR1 SGHRS and CDR2 YFSETQ. DNA of the CDR3: TGCGCCAGCAGCTTGGGCCCGGGGGGCGGCAATCAGCCCCAGCATTTT. Its protein is CASSLGPGGGNQPQHF.

The rearrangement links TRBV11-1 to TRBJ2-7; no clear D. The germline V and J ends were trimmed by 0 bases and 1 base, with 4 bases remaining between them. The germline V gene encodes CDR1 SGHAT and CDR2 FQDESV (reference sequence). CDR3 length: 13 residues. The CDR3 coding sequence is TGTGCCAGCAGCTTAGCCAGTTCCTACGAGCAGTACTTC. Encoded protein: CASSLASSYEQYF.

The chain uses TRBV7-2 and TRBJ2-7; D is undetermined. CDR1 is SGHTA and CDR2 is FQGNSA in the germline V gene. Trimming took off 1 base at V and 1 base at J, with 8 bases between the two ends. This CDR3 has 14 amino acids. CDR3 amino acids: CASSLVGSSYEQYF. Written as DNA, the CDR3 is TGTGCCAGCAGCTTAGTGGGCAGTTCCTACGAGCAGTACTTC.

CDR3 region: CTSSPQEGGSSYNSPLHF. The CDR3 DNA reads TGCACCAGCAGCCCACAGGAGGGTGGGAGCTCCTATAATTCACCCCTCCACTTT. The chain joins TRBV1 to TRBJ1-6. TRBV1 is classified as a pseudogene. The CDR3 runs 18 residues.

The chain uses TRBV19 and TRBJ1-1; 9 bases line up with TRBD1. Germline CDR1 is LNHDA and CDR2 is SQIVND (reference sequence). V was pared by 7 bases and J by 7 bases, with 16 bases of the junction left unmatched. The CDR3 contains 16 residues. Here the CDR3 reads CASNRRPGTGHDEAFF. The DNA for the CDR3 is TGTGCCAGTAATCGTCGACCGGGGACAGGGCATGATGAAGCTTTCTTT. Full variable domain (rest looked up from reference TRBV19 and TRBJ1-1): DGGITQSPKYLFRKEGQNVTLSCEQNLNHDAMYWYRQDPGQGLRLIYYSQIVNDFQKGDIAEGYSVSREKKESFPLTVTSAQKNPTAFYLCASNRRPGTGHDEAFFGQGTRLTVV.